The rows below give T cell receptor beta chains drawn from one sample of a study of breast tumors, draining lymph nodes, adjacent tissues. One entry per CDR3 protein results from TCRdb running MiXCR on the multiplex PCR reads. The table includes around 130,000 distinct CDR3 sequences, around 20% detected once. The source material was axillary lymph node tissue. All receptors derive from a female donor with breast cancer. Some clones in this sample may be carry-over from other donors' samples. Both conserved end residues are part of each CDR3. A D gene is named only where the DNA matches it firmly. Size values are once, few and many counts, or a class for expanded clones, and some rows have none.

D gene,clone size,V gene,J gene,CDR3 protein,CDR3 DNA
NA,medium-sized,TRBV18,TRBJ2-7,CASSSGHGWPYEQYF,TGTGCCAGCTCATCGGGACACGGATGGCCCTACGAGCAGTACTTC
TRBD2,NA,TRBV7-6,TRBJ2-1,CASSPTGTSGNNGQFF,TGTGCCAGCAGCCCAACCGGGACTAGCGGGAATAATGGGCAGTTCTTC
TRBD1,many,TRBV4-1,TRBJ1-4,CASSQGGQGIGNEKLFF,TGCGCCAGCAGCCAAGGGGGACAGGGGATCGGTAATGAAAAACTGTTTTTT
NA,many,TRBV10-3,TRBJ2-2,CALRREGESNTGELFF,TGTGCCCTCAGGAGGGAGGGGGAGTCGAACACCGGGGAGCTGTTTTTT
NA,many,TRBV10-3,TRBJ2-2,CAISVSEPTGELFF,TGTGCCATCAGTGTTTCGGAACCCACCGGGGAGCTGTTTTTT
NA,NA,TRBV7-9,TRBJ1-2,CASSAGFGCTF,TGTGCCAGCAGCGCCGGCTTTGGCTGCACCTTC
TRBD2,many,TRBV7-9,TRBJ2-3,CASSIRLAGGPTDTQYF,TGTGCCAGCAGCATTAGACTAGCGGGAGGGCCCACAGATACGCAGTATTTT
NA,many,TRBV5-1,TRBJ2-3,CASRWGLATDTQYF,TGCGCCAGCAGGTGGGGGTTGGCGACAGATACGCAGTATTTT
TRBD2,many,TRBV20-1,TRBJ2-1,CSARENSGRGNEQFF,TGCAGTGCTAGAGAGAATAGCGGGAGGGGGAATGAGCAGTTCTTC
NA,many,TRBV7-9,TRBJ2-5,CASSLEASDPETQYF,TGTGCCAGCAGCTTAGAGGCTTCGGACCCAGAGACCCAGTACTTC
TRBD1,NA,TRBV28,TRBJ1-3,CASRPQGGGNTIYF,TGTGCCAGCAGACCCCAGGGGGGAGGAAACACCATATATTTT
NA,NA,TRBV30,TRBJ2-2,CAWSAYVSGELFF,TGTGCCTGGAGTGCCTATGTTTCCGGGGAGCTGTTTTTT
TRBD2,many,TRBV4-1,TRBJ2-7,CASSQEVASGRATYEQYF,TGCGCCAGCAGCCAAGAAGTGGCTAGCGGGAGGGCAACCTACGAGCAGTACTTC
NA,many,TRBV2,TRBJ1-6,CASSDGGSGNSPLHF,TGTGCCAGCAGTGATGGGGGGAGCGGCAATTCACCCCTCCACTTT
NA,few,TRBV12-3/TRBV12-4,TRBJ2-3,CASSPGTGTTDTQYF,TGTGCCAGCAGTCCCGGGACCGGCACCACAGATACGCAGTATTTT
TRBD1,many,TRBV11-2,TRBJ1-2,CASSTGGILHGYTF,TGTGCCAGCAGTACAGGGGGCATTCTCCATGGCTACACCTTC
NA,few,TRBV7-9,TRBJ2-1,CASSLGEQFF,TGTGCCAGCAGCTTGGGTGAGCAGTTCTTC
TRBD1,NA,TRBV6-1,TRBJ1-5,CASRDRVYSNQPQHF,TGTGCCAGCAGGGACAGGGTTTATAGCAATCAGCCCCAGCATTTT
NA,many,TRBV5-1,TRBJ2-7,CASSYTGSYEQYF,TGCGCCAGCAGCTACACGGGCTCCTACGAGCAGTACTTC
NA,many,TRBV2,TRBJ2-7,CASSEALPDSSPYEQYF,TGTGCCAGCAGTGAAGCGCTTCCCGACAGTTCGCCCTACGAGCAGTACTTC
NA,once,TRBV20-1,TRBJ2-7,CSAHQTVGFSYEQYF,TGCAGTGCCCACCAGACAGTAGGCTTCTCCTACGAGCAGTACTTC
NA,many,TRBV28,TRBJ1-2,CASSLNNYGYTF,TGTGCCAGCAGTTTAAATAACTATGGCTACACCTTC
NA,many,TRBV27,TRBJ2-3,CASSTFGSDTQYF,TGTGCCAGCAGCACCTTTGGGTCAGATACGCAGTATTTT
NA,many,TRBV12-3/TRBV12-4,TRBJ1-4,CASSDAPVVGANEKLFF,TGTGCCAGCAGTGACGCCCCTGTGGTAGGGGCTAATGAAAAACTGTTTTTT
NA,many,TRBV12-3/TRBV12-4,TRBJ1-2,CASSLIGAGYTF,TGTGCCAGCAGTTTAATCGGGGCGGGCTACACCTTC
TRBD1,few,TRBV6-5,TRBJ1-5,CASSPRGDRGLQPQHF,TGTGCCAGCAGCCCGAGGGGGGACAGGGGGCTTCAGCCCCAGCATTTT
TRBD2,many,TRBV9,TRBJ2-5,CASSVGTGGPRETQYF,TGTGCCAGCAGCGTGGGGACGGGAGGGCCTCGAGAGACCCAGTACTTC
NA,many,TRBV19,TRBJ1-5,CASSRGPSQPQHF,TGTGCCAGTAGTCGAGGCCCCAGTCAGCCCCAGCATTTT
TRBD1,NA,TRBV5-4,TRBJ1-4,CASSLPGQGRGLFF,TGTGCCAGCAGCTTACCGGGACAGGGCCGAGGGCTGTTTTTT
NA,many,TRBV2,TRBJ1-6,CASSEALPGGILNSPLHF,TGTGCCAGCAGTGAAGCGCTTCCTGGGGGGATACTGAATTCACCCCTCCACTTT
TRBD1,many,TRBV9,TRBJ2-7,CASSPGTGAVKQYF,TGTGCCAGCAGCCCCGGGACAGGGGCTGTCAAGCAGTACTTC
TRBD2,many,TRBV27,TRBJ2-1,CASSLGLASSDEQFF,TGTGCCAGCAGTTTGGGACTAGCGTCTAGTGATGAGCAGTTCTTC
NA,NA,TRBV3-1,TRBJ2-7,CASSRGGTGTYEQYF,TGTGCCAGCAGCCGCGGGGGGACAGGGACCTACGAGCAGTACTTC
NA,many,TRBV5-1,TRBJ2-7,CASSLWQSSYEQYF,TGCGCCAGCAGTTTGTGGCAGTCCTCCTACGAGCAGTACTTC
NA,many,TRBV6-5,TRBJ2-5,CASSYSTTRETQYF,TGTGCCAGCAGTTACTCTACAACTAGGGAGACCCAGTACTTC
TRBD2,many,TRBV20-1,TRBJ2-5,CSARTTSGSIRETQYF,TGCAGTGCTAGAACCACTAGCGGGAGTATTAGGGAGACCCAGTACTTC
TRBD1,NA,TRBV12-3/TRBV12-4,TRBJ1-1,CATENQGDTEAFF,TGTGCCACCGAAAACCAGGGGGACACTGAAGCTTTCTTT
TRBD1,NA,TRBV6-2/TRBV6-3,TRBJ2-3,CASSIGQGRADTQYF,TGTGCCAGCAGTATCGGACAGGGGAGGGCAGATACGCAGTATTTT
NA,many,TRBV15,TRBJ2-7,CATSSRGSYEQYF,TGTGCCACCAGCAGTCGCGGGTCCTACGAGCAGTACTTC
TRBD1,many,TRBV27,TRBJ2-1,CASSAGTGVGNEQFF,TGTGCCAGCAGTGCCGGGACAGGGGTTGGCAATGAGCAGTTCTTC
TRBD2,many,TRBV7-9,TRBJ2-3,CASSFTSAFTDTQYF,TGTGCCAGCAGCTTTACTAGCGCCTTCACAGATACGCAGTATTTT
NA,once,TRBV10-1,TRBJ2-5,CASSPGVAGHPQHF,TGCGCCAGCAGTCCCGGGGTAGCCGGCCACCCCCAGCACTTC
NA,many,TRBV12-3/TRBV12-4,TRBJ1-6,CASSFGMGSSPLHF,TGTGCCAGCAGTTTCGGGATGGGGAGTTCACCCCTCCACTTT
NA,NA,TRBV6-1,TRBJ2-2,CASRAAGSNTGELFF,TGTGCCAGCAGGGCTGCTGGGTCCAACACCGGGGAGCTGTTTTTT
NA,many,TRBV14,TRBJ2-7,CASSQATWFHEQYF,TGTGCCAGCAGCCAAGCCACGTGGTTTCACGAGCAGTACTTC
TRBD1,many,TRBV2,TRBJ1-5,CASTGTGAHQPQHF,TGTGCCAGTACCGGGACAGGGGCCCATCAGCCCCAGCATTTT
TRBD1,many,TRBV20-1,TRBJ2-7,CSAPQTGEWDEQYF,TGCAGTGCTCCGCAGACAGGGGAATGGGACGAGCAGTACTTC
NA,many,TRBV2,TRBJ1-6,CASSPAVGNSPLHF,TGTGCCAGCAGCCCAGCTGTGGGGAATTCACCCCTCCACTTT
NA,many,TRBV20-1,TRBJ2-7,CSARDVPVPYEQYF,TGCAGTGCTAGAGATGTGCCGGTCCCTTACGAGCAGTACTTC
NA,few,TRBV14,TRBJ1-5,CASSQQIDPVYQPQHF,TGTGCCAGCAGCCAACAAATTGACCCCGTTTATCAGCCCCAGCATTTT
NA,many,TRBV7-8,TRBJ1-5,CASSSGVTRQPQHF,TGTGCCAGCAGCTCTGGGGTTACGCGGCAGCCCCAGCATTTT
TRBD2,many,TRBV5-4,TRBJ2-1,CASSLALAGGSYNEQFF,TGTGCCAGCAGCTTGGCCCTAGCGGGAGGTTCCTACAATGAGCAGTTCTTC
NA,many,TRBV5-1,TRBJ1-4,CASSGGNSNEKLFF,TGCGCCAGCAGCGGGGGCAACTCCAATGAAAAACTGTTTTTT
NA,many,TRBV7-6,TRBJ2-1,CASSLPPGNEQFF,TGTGCCAGCAGCTTACCCCCCGGAAATGAGCAGTTCTTC
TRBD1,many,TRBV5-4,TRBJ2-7,CASSSRDRGYEQYF,TGTGCCAGCAGTTCCCGGGACAGGGGGTACGAGCAGTACTTC
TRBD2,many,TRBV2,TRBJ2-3,CAVLLLADSTDTQYF,TGTGCAGTTCTTCTCCTAGCGGACAGCACAGATACGCAGTATTTT